This is a list of T cell receptor beta chains from one sample in a study of low-dose radiotherapy and immunotherapy resistance in tumors. TCRdb reanalysed the reads using MiXCR and keeps one entry per CDR3 protein. Of under 110,000 distinct CDR3 sequences listed, less than 25% are singletons. Here the sequenced sample was PBMCs, taken after low-dose radiotherapy plus immunotherapy. The receptors stem from a male donor with prostate cancer. Both conserved end residues are part of each CDR3. A D gene is named only where the DNA matches it firmly. Expanded clones are given a class, and other clones once, few, many or no size at all.

d_call	j_call	v_call	clone_size	cdr3_aa	cdr3_nt
.	TRBJ2-2	TRBV6-2/TRBV6-3	many	CASSAVGGLTNTGELFF	TGTGCCAGCAGTGCCGTGGGGGGCCTTACGAACACCGGGGAGCTGTTTTTT
.	TRBJ1-1	TRBV6-2/TRBV6-3	few	CASRYPRGTEAFF	TGTGCCAGCAGGTACCCCAGGGGCACTGAAGCTTTCTTT
.	TRBJ1-2	TRBV7-9	many	CASSYTKNYGYTF	TGTGCCAGCAGCTATACAAAAAACTATGGCTACACCTTC
.	TRBJ1-1	TRBV29-1	many	CSVLTDTEAFF	TGCAGCGTATTGACGGACACTGAAGCTTTCTTT
TRBD1	TRBJ2-1	TRBV7-2	.	CASSGVSGTGSNEQFF	TGTGCCAGCAGCGGGGTTTCCGGGACAGGGAGCAATGAGCAGTTCTTC
TRBD2	TRBJ2-3	TRBV9	.	CASSPRASGGSLTDTQYF	TGTGCCAGCAGCCCCAGGGCTAGCGGGGGGTCTTTGACAGATACGCAGTATTTT
.	TRBJ2-2	TRBV19	many	CASSMFTGELFF	TGTGCCAGTAGTATGTTCACCGGGGAGCTGTTTTTT
TRBD2	TRBJ2-3	TRBV7-2	many	CASSLPSLAGDTDTQYF	TGTGCCAGCAGCTTACCCTCACTAGCGGGGGACACAGATACGCAGTATTTT
.	TRBJ2-1	TRBV30	many	CAWDFGGTSSEQFF	TGTGCCTGGGACTTTGGAGGGACAAGCAGTGAGCAGTTCTTC
.	TRBJ2-1	TRBV4-1	many	CASSQLGNEQFF	TGCGCCAGCAGCCAACTAGGCAATGAGCAGTTCTTC
.	TRBJ1-5	TRBV12-3/TRBV12-4	many	CASSLALTGGNQPQHF	TGTGCCAGCAGTTTAGCCCTGACAGGAGGCAATCAGCCCCAGCATTTT
TRBD2	TRBJ2-3	TRBV15	many	CATSSRLAGTDTQYF	TGTGCCACCAGCAGTAGACTAGCGGGTACAGATACGCAGTATTTT
TRBD2	TRBJ2-5	TRBV3-1	many	CASSQGDGGAVETQYF	TGTGCCAGCAGCCAAGGGGACGGGGGGGCCGTCGAGACCCAGTACTTC
.	TRBJ2-1	TRBV6-6	.	CASSSGGGEQFF	TGTGCCAGCAGTTCAGGAGGGGGCGAGCAGTTCTTC
.	TRBJ1-4	TRBV18	.	CASSPNFPTATNEKLFF	TGTGCCAGCTCACCAAATTTTCCTACAGCAACTAATGAAAAACTGTTTTTT
TRBD1	TRBJ2-2	TRBV7-2	.	CASSRDRPGELFF	TGTGCCAGCAGCAGGGACAGGCCCGGGGAGCTGTTTTTT
TRBD2	TRBJ2-5	TRBV9	many	CASSPQWGSGGDLLETQYF	TGTGCCAGCAGCCCTCAATGGGGTAGCGGGGGGGACCTTTTGGAGACCCAGTACTTC
TRBD2	TRBJ2-7	TRBV6-1	many	CATQPGLAGSEQYF	TGTGCCACCCAGCCGGGACTAGCGGGGTCCGAGCAGTACTTC
.	TRBJ2-1	TRBV6-2/TRBV6-3	many	CARYMGWNEQFF	TGTGCCAGGTATATGGGCTGGAATGAGCAGTTCTTC
.	TRBJ2-1	TRBV5-4	many	CASSLGLASSYNEQFF	TGTGCCAGCAGCTTGGGGCTAGCCAGCTCCTACAATGAGCAGTTCTTC
.	TRBJ2-2	TRBV4-1	many	CASSQGPNTGELFF	TGCGCCAGCAGCCAGGGGCCGAACACCGGGGAGCTGTTTTTT
.	TRBJ1-4	TRBV3-1	many	CASSQTTGTATNEKLFF	TGTGCCAGCAGCCAAACCACCGGGACCGCAACTAATGAAAAACTGTTTTTT
.	TRBJ2-2	TRBV5-1	many	CASSWGEAGELFF	TGCGCCAGCAGCTGGGGGGAAGCCGGGGAGCTGTTTTTT
.	TRBJ2-1	TRBV10-2	many	CASSEGGEQFF	TGCGCCAGCAGTGAGGGGGGTGAGCAGTTCTTC
TRBD2	TRBJ2-5	TRBV10-3	many	CAVGTSGELETQYF	TGTGCCGTAGGGACTAGCGGGGAACTAGAGACCCAGTACTTC
TRBD2	TRBJ2-5	TRBV5-4	many	CASSPPEGGGETQYF	TGTGCCAGCAGCCCCCCGGAGGGCGGGGGAGAGACCCAGTACTTC
.	TRBJ2-1	TRBV28	few	CASSGSLNEQFF	TGTGCCAGCAGTGGGTCGTTGAATGAGCAGTTCTTC
.	TRBJ1-2	TRBV12-3/TRBV12-4	many	CASSTRKGTHNYGYTF	TGTGCCAGCAGTACGAGGAAGGGGACACACAACTATGGCTACACCTTC
.	TRBJ2-1	TRBV6-5	many	CASSYSVGINEQFF	TGTGCCAGCAGTTACTCGGTGGGGATCAATGAGCAGTTCTTC
TRBD1	TRBJ1-2	TRBV19	many	CASSTTTGGYGYTF	TGTGCCAGTAGTACAACGACAGGGGGCTATGGCTACACCTTC
.	TRBJ1-2	TRBV2	many	CASGQTMGYTF	TGTGCCAGCGGTCAGACTATGGGCTACACCTTC
TRBD2	TRBJ2-3	TRBV7-6	many	CASSLPHGQRGARDTQYF	TGTGCTAGCAGCTTACCTCACGGCCAGCGGGGGGCTCGGGATACGCAGTATTTT
.	TRBJ2-7	TRBV5-3	many	CASSLEEEQYF	TGTGCCAGCAGCTTGGAGGAGGAGCAGTACTTC
.	TRBJ2-2	TRBV7-9	.	CAGLDGTGELFFF	.
.	TRBJ2-3	TRBV18	once	CASSPPRESHTDTQYF	TGTGCCAGCTCACCACCGAGGGAGTCCCACACAGATACGCAGTATTTT
TRBD2	TRBJ2-5	TRBV7-2	many	CASSFLGPRTSGAQETQYF	TGTGCCAGCAGCTTTCTCGGACCCCGAACTAGCGGAGCCCAAGAGACCCAGTACTTC
.	TRBJ1-1	TRBV4-2	few	CASSSQPYTEAFF	TGTGCCAGCAGCAGCCAACCCTACACTGAAGCTTTCTTT
.	TRBJ2-5	TRBV6-6	many	CASSYMDIQETQYF	TGTGCCAGCAGTTATATGGATATCCAAGAGACCCAGTACTTC
TRBD2	TRBJ2-3	TRBV5-1	many	CASSLGLAGGSTDTQYF	TGCGCCAGCAGCTTGGGACTAGCGGGGGGATCCACAGATACGCAGTATTTT
.	TRBJ1-5	TRBV15	many	CATSRVRDLNQPQHF	TGTGCCACCAGCAGAGTTCGAGATCTCAATCAGCCCCAGCATTTT
.	TRBJ1-3	TRBV7-8	many	CASSLAGSGNTIYF	TGTGCCAGCAGCTTAGCGGGTTCTGGAAACACCATATATTTT
.	TRBJ2-7	TRBV4-3	many	CASSQVRGREQYF	TGCGCCAGCAGCCAAGTGCGGGGGCGCGAGCAGTACTTC
.	TRBJ2-1	TRBV7-9	many	CASSLIGSEQFF	TGTGCCAGCAGCCTGATCGGGAGTGAGCAGTTCTTC
.	TRBJ2-7	TRBV11-2	.	CASSRNRDNAYEQYF	TGTGCCAGCAGCCGCAACAGGGACAATGCCTACGAGCAGTACTTC
.	TRBJ2-2	TRBV18	many	CASSPDTGELFF	TGTGCCAGCAGCCCGGACACCGGGGAGCTGTTTTTT
.	TRBJ2-3	TRBV6-8	many	CASSPAFSTDTQYF	TGTGCCAGCAGCCCCGCGTTTAGCACAGATACGCAGTATTTT
TRBD1	TRBJ1-2	TRBV6-1	many	CASFKTGATNYGYTF	TGTGCCAGCTTTAAGACAGGGGCAACTAACTATGGCTACACCTTC
TRBD2	TRBJ2-3	TRBV20-1	once	CSARGLDPGGVTDTQYF	TGCAGTGCCCGGGGCCTGGATCCCGGGGGGGTCACAGATACGCAGTATTTT
TRBD2	TRBJ2-2	TRBV4-1	.	CASSQAGGGAGDGELFF	TGCGCCAGCAGCCAGGCGGGCGGGGGGGCTGGTGACGGGGAGCTGTTTTTT
TRBD2	TRBJ2-3	TRBV6-1	.	CASSYGGSSTDTQYF	TGTGCCAGCAGTTACGGGGGGTCTAGCACAGATACGCAGTATTTT
.	TRBJ2-1	TRBV11-2	many	CASSLDTGAEQFF	TGTGCCAGCAGCTTAGATACCGGGGCTGAGCAGTTCTTC
.	TRBJ2-1	TRBV18	many	CASSLPEGVMRIYNEQFF	TGTGCCAGCTCCCTACCCGAGGGGGTAATGCGGATCTACAATGAGCAGTTCTTC
.	TRBJ1-4	TRBV7-6	many	CASSPVRGSNEKLFF	TGTGCCAGCAGCCCCGTCCGGGGCAGCAATGAAAAACTGTTTTTT
.	TRBJ2-7	TRBV6-2/TRBV6-3	many	CASSYFESVYEQYF	TGTGCCAGCAGTTACTTCGAAAGCGTCTACGAGCAGTACTTC